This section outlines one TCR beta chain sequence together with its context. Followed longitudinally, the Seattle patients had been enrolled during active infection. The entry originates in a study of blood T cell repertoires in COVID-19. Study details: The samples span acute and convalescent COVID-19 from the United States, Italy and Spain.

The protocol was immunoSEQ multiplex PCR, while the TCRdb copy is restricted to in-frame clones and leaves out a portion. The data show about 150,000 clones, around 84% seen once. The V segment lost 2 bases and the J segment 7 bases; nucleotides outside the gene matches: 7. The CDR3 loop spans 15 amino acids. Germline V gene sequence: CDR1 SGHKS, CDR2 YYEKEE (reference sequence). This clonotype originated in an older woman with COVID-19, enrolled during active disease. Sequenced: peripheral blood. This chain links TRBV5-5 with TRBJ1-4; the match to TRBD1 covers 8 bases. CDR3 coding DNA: TGTGCCAGCAGCTTTGTAGGGACAGGTGGTGAAAAACTGTTTTTT. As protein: CASSFVGTGGEKLFF.